Listed here are 10 T cell receptor beta chains from one sample, sequenced in a study of blood T cell repertoires in COVID-19. This table comes from immunoSEQ multiplex PCR, and its TCRdb copy is limited to in-frame clones, with some not included. The sample comprises approximately 210,000 clones, roughly 87% of which are singletons, and under 2.5% rests with the top ten. Sequenced: peripheral blood. The receptors were gathered from a man aged 40-49 years with active or convalescent COVID-19.

V gene TRBV4-1 combines with J gene TRBJ1-5; 9 bases line up with TRBD1. Germline assignment: CDR1 MGHRA and CDR2 YSYEKL. This CDR3 spans 16 amino acids. The J segment lost 7 bases and the V segment lost 0 bases, leaving 7 bases of the junction unmatched. The CDR3 is CASSQDRGTGSQPQHF. The CDR3 DNA sequence: TGCGCCAGCAGCCAAGATCGGGGGACAGGGAGCCAGCCCCAGCATTTT.

The genes are TRBV7-9 and TRBJ2-7; a possible D gene is TRBD2 (5 bases). V was shortened by 2 bases and J by 7 bases, with 9 bases between the two germline ends. CDR3 length equals 12 residues. CDR1 SEHNR and CDR2 FQNEAQ come from the germline V gene (reference sequence). Here the CDR3 reads CASSLSPGEQYF. The CDR3, as DNA: TGTGCCAGCAGCTTAAGTCCGGGGGAGCAGTACTTC.

This rearrangement joins TRBV18 to TRBJ2-3; tentative D call: TRBD2 (6 bases). The germline V gene encodes CDR1 KGHSH and CDR2 LQKENI. V was cut by 3 bases and J by 6 bases, with 10 bases left in between. CDR3 length: 13 residues. CDR3 bases: TGTGCCAGCTCACCGACGGGGGTGGATACGCAGTATTTT. Its translation: CASSPTGVDTQYF.

The J gene is TRBJ1-1, the V gene TRBV3-1 (or the pseudogene TRBV3-2); 9 bases align to TRBD1. The CDR3 is 13 residues long. Germline values: CDR1 LGHDT, CDR2 YNNKEL (reference sequence). V lost 4 bases, J lost 3 bases, and 0 bases stayed unmatched. The CDR3 protein is CASSRDRDTEAFF. The CDR3 nucleotides read TGTGCCAGCAGCCGGGACAGGGACACTGAAGCTTTCTTT.

The chain combines TRBV5-1 with TRBJ2-1; D call uncertain. CDR3 size: 15 residues. Germline V gene lookup returns CDR1 SGHRS and CDR2 YFSETQ. With 1 base removed from V and 5 bases from J, the gap between germline ends came to 13 bases. In nucleotides, the CDR3 is TGCGCCAGCAGCTTGACGCAGGCCTCGGACAATGAGCAGTTCTTC. It translates to CASSLTQASDNEQFF.

The sample holds one count of this clone. V usage is TRBV28 and J usage is TRBJ1-2, with 11 bases matching TRBD1. Germline loops: CDR1 MDHEN, CDR2 SYDVKM. V shed 5 bases and J 7 bases; nucleotides not matched to a gene: 12. The CDR3 has 16 residues. The CDR3 bases are TGTGCCAGCAGTCCATACCGGGACAGGGGGAGGCGTGGCTACACCTTC. Amino acids: CASSPYRDRGRRGYTF.

The rearrangement links TRBV29-1 to TRBJ1-1; the D gene is possibly TRBD1 (5 bases). The CDR3 is made up of 13 amino acids. Trimming removed 7 bases from V and 6 bases from J, with 18 bases in between. The germline V gene encodes CDR1 SQVTM and CDR2 ANQGSEA. In DNA form, the CDR3 reads TGCAGCGCCTCGGGGGGGAGTGTCGCTGAAGCTTTCTTT. Translating it yields CSASGGSVAEAFF.

The chain links TRBV19 to TRBJ2-7, with 7 bases fitting TRBD1. Germline V gives CDR1 LNHDA, CDR2 SQIVND (reference sequence). J gave up 5 bases and V 7 bases, and 11 bases lay outside the gene matches. This CDR3 is built from 14 residues. The CDR3 reads CASNHRGEVNEQYF. The CDR3 bases are TGTGCCAGTAATCACAGGGGAGAAGTCAACGAGCAGTACTTC.

The chain has TRBV12-3 or TRBV12-4 and TRBJ1-5; D not certain. The germline V and J ends were trimmed by 3 bases and 7 bases, with 10 bases remaining between them. The CDR3 is 13 amino acids. In DNA form, the CDR3 reads TGTGCCAGCAGTTTTAACATGCAGCAGCCCCAGCATTTT. Residues: CASSFNMQQPQHF.

This clone appeared once. The V gene is TRBV7-2, the J gene TRBJ1-3; D gene unclear. Germline lookup yields CDR1 SGHTA and CDR2 FQGNSA. Trimming shortened V by 5 bases and J by 4 bases, and 18 bases separated the two germline ends. The CDR3 covers 16 residues. The CDR3 DNA is TGTGCCAGCAGCCCCCCCCGCGGGCGCTACGGAAACACCATATATTTT. Its translation is CASSPPRGRYGNTIYF.